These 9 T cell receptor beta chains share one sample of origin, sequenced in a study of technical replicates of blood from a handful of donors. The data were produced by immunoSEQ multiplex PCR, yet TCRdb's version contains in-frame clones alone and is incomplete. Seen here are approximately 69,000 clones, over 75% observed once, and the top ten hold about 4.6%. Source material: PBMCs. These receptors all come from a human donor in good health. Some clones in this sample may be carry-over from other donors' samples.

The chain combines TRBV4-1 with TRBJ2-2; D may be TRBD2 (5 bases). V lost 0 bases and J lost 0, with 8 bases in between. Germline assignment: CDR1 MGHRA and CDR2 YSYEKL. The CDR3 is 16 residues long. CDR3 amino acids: CASSQEVGTNTGELFF. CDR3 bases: TGCGCCAGCAGCCAAGAGGTCGGGACGAACACCGGGGAGCTGTTTTTT.

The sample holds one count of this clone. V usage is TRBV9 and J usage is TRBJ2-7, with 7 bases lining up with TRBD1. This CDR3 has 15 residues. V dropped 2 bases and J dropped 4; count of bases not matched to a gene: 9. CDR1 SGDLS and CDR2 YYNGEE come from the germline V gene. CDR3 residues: CASSVSGTAKYEQYF. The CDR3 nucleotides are TGTGCCAGCAGCGTTTCCGGGACAGCTAAATACGAGCAGTACTTC.

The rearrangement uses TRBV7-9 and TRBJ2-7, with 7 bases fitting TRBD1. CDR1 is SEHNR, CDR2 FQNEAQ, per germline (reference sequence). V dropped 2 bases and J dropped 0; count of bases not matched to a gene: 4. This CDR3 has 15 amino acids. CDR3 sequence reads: CASSLRQGVSYEQYF. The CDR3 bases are TGTGCCAGCAGCTTAAGGCAGGGGGTCTCCTACGAGCAGTACTTC. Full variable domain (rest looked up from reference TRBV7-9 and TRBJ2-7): DTGVSQNPRHKITKRGQNVTFRCDPISEHNRLYWYRQTLGQGPEFLTYFQNEAQLEKSRLLSDRFSAERPKGSFSTLEIQRTEQGDSAMYLCASSLRQGVSYEQYFGPGTRLTVT.

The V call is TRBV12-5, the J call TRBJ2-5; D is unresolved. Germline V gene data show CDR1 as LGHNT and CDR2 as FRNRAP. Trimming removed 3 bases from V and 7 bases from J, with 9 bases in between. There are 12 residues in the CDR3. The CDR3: CASGLATGTQYF. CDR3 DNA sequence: TGTGCTAGTGGTTTAGCGACCGGGACCCAGTACTTC.

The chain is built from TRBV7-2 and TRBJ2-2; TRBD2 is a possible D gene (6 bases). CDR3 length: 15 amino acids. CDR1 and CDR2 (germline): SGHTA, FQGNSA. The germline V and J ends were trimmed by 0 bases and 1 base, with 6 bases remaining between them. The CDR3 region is CASSLARENTGELFF. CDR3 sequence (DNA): TGTGCCAGCAGCTTAGCGCGGGAGAACACCGGGGAGCTGTTTTTT.

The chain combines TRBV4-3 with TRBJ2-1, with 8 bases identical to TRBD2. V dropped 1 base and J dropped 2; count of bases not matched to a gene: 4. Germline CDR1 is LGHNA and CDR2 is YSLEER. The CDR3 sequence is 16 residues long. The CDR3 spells CASSQGAGDPYNEQFF. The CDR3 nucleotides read TGCGCCAGCAGCCAAGGAGCGGGGGACCCCTACAATGAGCAGTTCTTC.

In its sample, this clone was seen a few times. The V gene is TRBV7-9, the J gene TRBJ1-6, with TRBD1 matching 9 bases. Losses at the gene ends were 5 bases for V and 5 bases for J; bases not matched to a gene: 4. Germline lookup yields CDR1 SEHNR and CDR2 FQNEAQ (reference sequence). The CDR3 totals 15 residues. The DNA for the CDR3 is TGTGCCAGCAGCCCCCGGGACAGGGATAATTCACCCCTCCACTTT. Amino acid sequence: CASSPRDRDNSPLHF. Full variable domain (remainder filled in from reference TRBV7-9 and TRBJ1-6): DTGVSQNPRHKITKRGQNVTFRCDPISEHNRLYWYRQTLGQGPEFLTYFQNEAQLEKSRLLSDRFSAERPKGSFSTLEIQRTEQGDSAMYLCASSPRDRDNSPLHFGNGTRLTVT.

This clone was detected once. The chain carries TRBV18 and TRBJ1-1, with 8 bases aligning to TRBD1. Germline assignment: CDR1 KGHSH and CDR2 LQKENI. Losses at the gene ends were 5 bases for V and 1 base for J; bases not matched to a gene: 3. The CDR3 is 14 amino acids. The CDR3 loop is CASSSGTGNTEAFF. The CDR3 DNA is TGTGCCAGCTCATCAGGGACAGGGAACACTGAAGCTTTCTTT.

For the CDR3, the DNA is TGTGCCAGTAGTATACCAGTTATGAACACTGAAGCTTTCTTT. Translating it yields CASSIPVMNTEAFF. The chain uses TRBV19 and TRBJ1-1; no clear D gene. The CDR3 is 14 residues long. CDR1 LNHDA and CDR2 SQIVND come from the germline V gene (reference sequence). Trimming left V 2 bases short and J 0 bases short, with 7 bases between.